This T cell receptor beta chain appears in the sequencing data of a study of regulatory T cells in long-lasting Graves disease. Documented time point: persistent/refractory GD, antithyroid drugs over 5 years with positive TRAb. Researchers made the TCR library from RNA that was extracted from PBMCs. Criteria from the American Thyroid Association guidelines were applied to diagnose Graves' disease. iRepertoire HTBI primers and Arm-PCR of CDR3 regions built TCR beta libraries. Authors' analysis steps: Detected in the samples were around 59 TRBV and approximately 14 TRBJ segments. One entry per CDR3 protein, called by TCRdb with MiXCR from the multiplex PCR reads. TCRdb's processing, not the authors' own work, is the source of the V and J calls. The data show roughly 500,000 distinct CDR3 sequences, with around 20% seen just once and approximately 7.8% held by the top ten. This clonotype was seen a handful of times.

The clonotype comes from a female donor with Graves disease. This specimen consisted of peripheral blood mononuclear cells (PBMCs), obtained when the disease was refractory, from a patient treated with antithyroid drugs.

CDR3 in DNA: TGTGCCAGCAGCCAAGATTTTAACAGCGCTTACGAGCAGTACTTC. This codes for CASSQDFNSAYEQYF. This chain uses TRBV3-1 with TRBJ2-7; no clear D gene. The germline V gene encodes CDR1 LGHDT and CDR2 YNNKEL (reference sequence). The ends were cut back, 0 bases at V and 4 bases at J, with 13 bases in the middle. This CDR3 has 15 amino acids.